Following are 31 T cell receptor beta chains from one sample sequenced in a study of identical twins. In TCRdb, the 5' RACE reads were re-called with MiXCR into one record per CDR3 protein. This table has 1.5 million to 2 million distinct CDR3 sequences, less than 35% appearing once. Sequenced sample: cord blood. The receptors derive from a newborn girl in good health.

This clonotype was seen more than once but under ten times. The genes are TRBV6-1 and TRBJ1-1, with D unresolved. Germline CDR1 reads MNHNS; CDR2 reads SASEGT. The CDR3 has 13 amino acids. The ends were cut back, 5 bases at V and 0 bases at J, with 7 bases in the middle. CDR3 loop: CASSPILNTEAFF. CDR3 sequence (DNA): TGTGCCAGCAGTCCTATCTTGAACACTGAAGCTTTCTTT.

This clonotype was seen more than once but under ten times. The CDR3 DNA reads TGTGCCAGCAGCTTAGCGCTGACAGGGTCGGACGAGCAGTACTTC. Its translation: CASSLALTGSDEQYF. The chain recombines TRBV7-2 with TRBJ2-7, with TRBD1 identical over 7 bases. CDR3 size: 15 residues. Germline assignment: CDR1 SGHTA and CDR2 FQGNSA. V was pared by 0 bases and J by 5 bases, with 7 bases of the junction left unmatched.

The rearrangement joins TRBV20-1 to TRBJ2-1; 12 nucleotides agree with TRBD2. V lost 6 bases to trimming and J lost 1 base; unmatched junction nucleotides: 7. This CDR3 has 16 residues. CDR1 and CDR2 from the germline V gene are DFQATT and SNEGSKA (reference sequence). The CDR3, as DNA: TGCAGTGCCCCCTTGACTAGCGGGAGATCCTACAATGAGCAGTTCTTC. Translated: CSAPLTSGRSYNEQFF.

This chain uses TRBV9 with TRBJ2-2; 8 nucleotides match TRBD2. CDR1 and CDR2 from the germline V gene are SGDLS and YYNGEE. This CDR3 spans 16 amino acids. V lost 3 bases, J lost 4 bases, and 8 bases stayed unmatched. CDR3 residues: CASSEKAGVITGELFF. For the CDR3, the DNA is TGTGCCAGCAGCGAAAAAGCGGGAGTAATCACCGGGGAGCTGTTTTTT.

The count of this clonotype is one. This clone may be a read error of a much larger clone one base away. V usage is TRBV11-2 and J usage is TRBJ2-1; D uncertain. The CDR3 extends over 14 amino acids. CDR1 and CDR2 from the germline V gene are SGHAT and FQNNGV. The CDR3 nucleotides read TGTGTCAGCAGCTTAGAGGTCCGATACAATGAGCAGTTCTTC. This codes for CVSSLEVRYNEQFF.

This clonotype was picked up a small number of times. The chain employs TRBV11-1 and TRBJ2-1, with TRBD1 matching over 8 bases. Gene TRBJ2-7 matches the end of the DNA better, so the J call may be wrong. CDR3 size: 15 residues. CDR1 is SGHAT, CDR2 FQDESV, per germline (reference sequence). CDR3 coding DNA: TGTGCCAGCAGCAACCGGGACAGGACCTACAATGAGCAGTACTTC. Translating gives CASSNRDRTYNEQYF.

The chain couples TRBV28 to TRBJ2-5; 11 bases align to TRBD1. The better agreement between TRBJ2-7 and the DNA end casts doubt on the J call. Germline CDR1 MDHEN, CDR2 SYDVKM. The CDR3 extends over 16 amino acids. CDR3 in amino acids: CASSYLEGQGDYEQYF. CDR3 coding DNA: TGTGCCAGCAGTTACTTAGAGGGACAGGGGGACTACGAGCAGTACTTC.

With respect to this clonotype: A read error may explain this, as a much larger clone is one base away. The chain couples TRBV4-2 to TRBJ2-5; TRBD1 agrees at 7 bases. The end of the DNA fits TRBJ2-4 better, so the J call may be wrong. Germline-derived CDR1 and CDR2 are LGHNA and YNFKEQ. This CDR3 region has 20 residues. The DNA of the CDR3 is TGTGCCTGCAGCCAAGAGGGGACACTTGCGACAGGGCCCCGAGGAAACATTCAGTACTTC. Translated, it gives CACSQEGTLATGPRGNIQYF.

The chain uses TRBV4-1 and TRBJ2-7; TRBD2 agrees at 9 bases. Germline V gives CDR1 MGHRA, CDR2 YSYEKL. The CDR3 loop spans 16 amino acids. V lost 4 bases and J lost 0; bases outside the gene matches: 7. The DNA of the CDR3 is TGCGCCAGCAGCCTAGGGACTAGCCGAAGCTCCTACGAGCAGTACTTC. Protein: CASSLGTSRSSYEQYF.

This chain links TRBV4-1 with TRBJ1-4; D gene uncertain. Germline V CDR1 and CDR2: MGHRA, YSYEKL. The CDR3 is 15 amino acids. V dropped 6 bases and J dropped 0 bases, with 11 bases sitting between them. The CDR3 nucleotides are TGCGCCAGCAGGCTCATCGGGACAACTAATGAAAAACTGTTTTTT. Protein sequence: CASRLIGTTNEKLFF.

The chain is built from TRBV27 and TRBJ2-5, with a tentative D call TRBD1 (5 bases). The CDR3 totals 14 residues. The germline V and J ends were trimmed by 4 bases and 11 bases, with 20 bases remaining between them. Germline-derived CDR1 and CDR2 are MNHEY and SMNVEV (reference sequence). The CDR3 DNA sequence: TGTGCCAGCAGTTGGCGGCGCCGCAGGGATGAGCAGTACTTC. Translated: CASSWRRRRDEQYF.

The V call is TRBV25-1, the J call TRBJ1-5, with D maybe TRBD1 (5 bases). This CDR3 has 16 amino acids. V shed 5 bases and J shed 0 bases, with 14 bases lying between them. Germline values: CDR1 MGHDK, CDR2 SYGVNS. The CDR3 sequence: CASSFWQGNSNQPQHF. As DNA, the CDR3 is TGTGCCAGCAGTTTTTGGCAGGGAAATAGCAATCAGCCCCAGCATTTT.

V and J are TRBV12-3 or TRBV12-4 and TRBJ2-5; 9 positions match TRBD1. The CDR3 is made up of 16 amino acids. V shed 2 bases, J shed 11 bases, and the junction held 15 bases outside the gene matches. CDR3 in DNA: TGTGCCAGCAGTTTAAGTGCGGGACAGGGTTTTAATGAGCAGTACTTC. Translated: CASSLSAGQGFNEQYF.

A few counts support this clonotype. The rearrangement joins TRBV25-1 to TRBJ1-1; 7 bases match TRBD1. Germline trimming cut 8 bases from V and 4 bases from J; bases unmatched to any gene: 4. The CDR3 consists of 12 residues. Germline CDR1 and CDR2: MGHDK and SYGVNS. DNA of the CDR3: TGTGCCAGCCAGACAGGGCTCACTGAAGCTTTCTTT. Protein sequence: CASQTGLTEAFF.

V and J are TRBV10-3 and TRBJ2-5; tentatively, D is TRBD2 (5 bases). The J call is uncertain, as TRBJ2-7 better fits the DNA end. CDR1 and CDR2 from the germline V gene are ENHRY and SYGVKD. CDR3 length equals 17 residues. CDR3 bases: TGTGCCATCAGTGAGTTCTTAATAGGGAGTTATGTCTACGAGCAGTACTTC. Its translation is CAISEFLIGSYVYEQYF.

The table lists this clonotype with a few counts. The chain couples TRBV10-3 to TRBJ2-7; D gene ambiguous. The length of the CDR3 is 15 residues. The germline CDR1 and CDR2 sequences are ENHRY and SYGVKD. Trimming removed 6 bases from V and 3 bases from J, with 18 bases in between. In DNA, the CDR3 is TGTGCCATCAGGGTAGGGAATTCGATTCTCTACGAGCAGTACTTC. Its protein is CAIRVGNSILYEQYF.

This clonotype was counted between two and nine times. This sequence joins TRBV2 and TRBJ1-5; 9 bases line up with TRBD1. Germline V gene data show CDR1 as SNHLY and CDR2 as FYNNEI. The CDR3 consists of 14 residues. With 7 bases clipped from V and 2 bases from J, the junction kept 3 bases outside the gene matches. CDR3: CASMRDRGNQPQHF. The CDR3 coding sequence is TGTGCCAGCATGAGGGACAGGGGCAATCAGCCCCAGCATTTT.

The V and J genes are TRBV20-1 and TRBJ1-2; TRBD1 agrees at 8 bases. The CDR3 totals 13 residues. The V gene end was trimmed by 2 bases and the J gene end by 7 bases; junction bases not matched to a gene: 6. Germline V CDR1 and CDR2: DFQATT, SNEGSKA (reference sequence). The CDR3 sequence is CSARQGALAGYTF. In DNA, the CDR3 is TGCAGTGCTAGACAGGGGGCGTTGGCTGGCTACACCTTC.

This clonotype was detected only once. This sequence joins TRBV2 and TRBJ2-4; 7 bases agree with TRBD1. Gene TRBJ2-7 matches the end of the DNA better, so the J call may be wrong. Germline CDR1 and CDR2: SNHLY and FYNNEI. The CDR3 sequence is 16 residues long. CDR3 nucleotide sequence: TGTGCCAGCTTATCCCTGACAGGGCCCTCAACCTACGAGCAGTACTTC. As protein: CASLSLTGPSTYEQYF.

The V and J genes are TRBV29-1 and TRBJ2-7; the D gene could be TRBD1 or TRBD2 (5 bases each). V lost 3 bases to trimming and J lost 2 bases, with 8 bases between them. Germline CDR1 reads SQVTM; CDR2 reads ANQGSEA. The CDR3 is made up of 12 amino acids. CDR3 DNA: TGCAGCGTTGAGAGGGACCCCTACGAGCAGTACTTC. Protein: CSVERDPYEQYF.

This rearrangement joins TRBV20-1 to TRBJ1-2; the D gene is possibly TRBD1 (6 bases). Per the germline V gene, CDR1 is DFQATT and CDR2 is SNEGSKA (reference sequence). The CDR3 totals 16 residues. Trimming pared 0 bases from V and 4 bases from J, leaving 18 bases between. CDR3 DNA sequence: TGCAGTGCTAGAGAGTTCAGGGGTCGATCGAGCTATGGCTACACCTTC. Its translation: CSAREFRGRSSYGYTF.

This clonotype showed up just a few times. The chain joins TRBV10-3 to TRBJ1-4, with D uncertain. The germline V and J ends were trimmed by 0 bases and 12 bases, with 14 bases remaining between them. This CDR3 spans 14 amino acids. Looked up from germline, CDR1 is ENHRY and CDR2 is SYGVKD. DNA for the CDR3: TGTGCCATCAGTGAGTCGACGGAGGGCCATGAACTGTTTTTT. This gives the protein CAISESTEGHELFF.

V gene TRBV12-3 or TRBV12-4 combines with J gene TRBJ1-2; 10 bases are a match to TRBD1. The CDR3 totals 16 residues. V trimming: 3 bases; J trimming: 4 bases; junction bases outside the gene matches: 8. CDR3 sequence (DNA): TGTGCCAGCAGTTTGGGACAGGGGCTTCTTAGCTATGGCTACACCTTC. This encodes CASSLGQGLLSYGYTF.

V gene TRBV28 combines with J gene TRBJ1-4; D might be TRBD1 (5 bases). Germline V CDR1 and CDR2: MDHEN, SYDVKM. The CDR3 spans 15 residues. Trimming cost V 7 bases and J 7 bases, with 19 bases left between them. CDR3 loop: CASTHFRDGSEKLFF. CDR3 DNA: TGTGCCAGCACCCACTTCCGGGACGGGAGTGAAAAACTGTTTTTT. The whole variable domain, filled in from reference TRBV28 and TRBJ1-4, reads DVKVTQSSRYLVKRTGEKVFLECVQDMDHENMFWYRQDPGLGLRLIYFSYDVKMKEKGDIPEGYSVSREKKERFSLILESASTNQTSMYLCASTHFRDGSEKLFFGSGTQLSVL.

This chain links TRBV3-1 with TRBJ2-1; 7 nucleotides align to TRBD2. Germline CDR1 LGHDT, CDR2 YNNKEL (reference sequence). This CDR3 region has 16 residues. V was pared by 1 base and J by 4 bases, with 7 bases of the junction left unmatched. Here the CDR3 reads CASSQVSRGGYNEQFF. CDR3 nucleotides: TGTGCCAGCAGCCAAGTTTCTCGCGGGGGTTACAATGAGCAGTTCTTC.

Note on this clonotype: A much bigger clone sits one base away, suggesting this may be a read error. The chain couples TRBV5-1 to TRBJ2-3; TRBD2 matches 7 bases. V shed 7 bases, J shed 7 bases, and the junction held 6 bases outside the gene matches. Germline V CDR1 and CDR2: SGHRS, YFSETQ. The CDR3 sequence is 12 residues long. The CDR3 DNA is TGCGCCAGCCGCCCACTAGCGAATACGCAGTATTTT. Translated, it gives CASRPLANTQYF.

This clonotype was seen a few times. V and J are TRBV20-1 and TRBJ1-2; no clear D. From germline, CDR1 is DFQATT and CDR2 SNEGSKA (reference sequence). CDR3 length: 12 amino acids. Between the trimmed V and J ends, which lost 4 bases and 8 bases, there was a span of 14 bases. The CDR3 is CSANRPQGGYTF. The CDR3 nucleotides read TGCAGTGCTAATCGCCCTCAAGGGGGCTACACCTTC.

In nucleotides, the CDR3 is TGTGCCAGCAGAATACTAGCGGGAAAATACAATGAGCAGTTCTTC. Protein product: CASRILAGKYNEQFF. The gene calls are TRBV5-4 and TRBJ2-1; 10 bases align to TRBD2. Germline CDR1 SGHNT, CDR2 YYREEE (reference sequence). The CDR3 runs 15 residues. Trimming at V came to 5 bases and at J to 4 bases, leaving 6 bases not matched to a gene.

Here the CDR3 reads CSGGAGLNTEAFF. In DNA, the CDR3 is TGCAGCGGTGGAGCGGGACTGAACACTGAAGCTTTCTTT. This chain uses TRBV29-1 with TRBJ1-1; possible D gene TRBD1, 5 bases. CDR1 is SQVTM and CDR2 is ANQGSEA in the germline V gene. This CDR3 is built from 13 residues. V gave up 7 bases and J gave up 0 bases, with 12 bases separating them.

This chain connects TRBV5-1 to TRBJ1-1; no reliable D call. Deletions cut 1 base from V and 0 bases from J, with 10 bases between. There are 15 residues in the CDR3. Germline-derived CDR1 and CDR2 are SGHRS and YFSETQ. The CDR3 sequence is CASSLSRTMNTEAFF. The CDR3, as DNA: TGCGCCAGCAGCTTGTCTAGGACGATGAACACTGAAGCTTTCTTT.

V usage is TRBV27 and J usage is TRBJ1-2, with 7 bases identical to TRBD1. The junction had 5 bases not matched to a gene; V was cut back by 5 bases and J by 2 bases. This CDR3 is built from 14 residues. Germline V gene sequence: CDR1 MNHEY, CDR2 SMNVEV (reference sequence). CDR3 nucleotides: TGTGCCAGCAGTCGTAGGGGGCGCAACTATGGCTACACCTTC. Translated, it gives CASSRRGRNYGYTF.